The 21 T cell receptor beta chains below were found in one sample sequenced in a study of neurological immune-mediated disorders. TCRdb ran MiXCR on the 5' RACE reads and lists one entry per CDR3 protein. This sample has about 59,000 distinct CDR3 sequences, with under 4.5% found just once. Source material: PBMCs. These receptor sequences come from a woman under 40 with multiple sclerosis.

Many counts were recorded for this clonotype. The CDR3 here is CATSLAGSREQFF. Written as DNA, the CDR3 is TGTGCCACCTCGCTAGCGGGATCGAGGGAGCAGTTCTTC. V gene TRBV19 combines with J gene TRBJ2-1; 9 positions agree with TRBD2. The ends lost 10 bases at V and 10 bases at J; junction bases unmatched: 11. Germline V gene data show CDR1 as LNHDA and CDR2 as SQIVND (reference sequence). This CDR3 is built from 13 residues. Based on the CDR3 plus reference TRBV19 and TRBJ2-1, the full variable domain is DGGITQSPKYLFRKEGQNVTLSCEQNLNHDAMYWYRQDPGQGLRLIYYSQIVNDFQKGDIAEGYSVSREKKESFPLTVTSAQKNPTAFYLCATSLAGSREQFFGPGTRLTVL.

This clonotype was seen many times. The rearrangement uses TRBV5-1 and TRBJ1-1; D uncertain. The CDR3 sequence is 14 residues long. The V end was cut by 0 bases, the J end by 8 bases, with 14 bases between. Germline lookup yields CDR1 SGHRS and CDR2 YFSETQ. CDR3 DNA sequence: TGCGCCAGCAGCTTGGGATCAACTCCTCGGGAAGCTTTCTTT. As protein: CASSLGSTPREAFF.

This clonotype was seen at least ten times. The chain has TRBV11-1 and TRBJ1-2; D is ambiguous. Germline loops: CDR1 SGHAT, CDR2 FQDESV (reference sequence). V was clipped by 0 bases and J by 8 bases, with 16 bases between them. This CDR3 contains 15 residues. The chain's CDR3 is CASSLADRRREGYTF. The CDR3, as DNA: TGTGCCAGCAGCTTAGCTGATCGACGAAGGGAAGGCTACACCTTC.

This clonotype was recorded at least ten times. The chain carries TRBV5-6 and TRBJ1-5; D call uncertain. Germline assignment: CDR1 SGHDT and CDR2 YYEEEE. This CDR3 is built from 17 residues. Trimming stripped 1 base from V and 0 bases from J, with 14 bases between. CDR3 loop: CASSLWAESYSNQPQHF. CDR3 nucleotide sequence: TGTGCCAGCAGCTTGTGGGCGGAGAGCTATAGCAATCAGCCCCAGCATTTT.

In this sample, this clonotype turned up a few times. One end of the junction does not line up with germline, which may come from a read error. This chain joins TRBV10-3 and TRBJ1-5; TRBD1 is a possible D gene (5 bases). This CDR3 is 15 amino acids long. Germline V gene sequence: CDR1 ENHRY, CDR2 SYGVKD. CDR3 sequence: CAISDQEGTGQPQNF. The CDR3 DNA reads TGTGCCATCAGTGATCAGGAGGGGACGGGTCAGCCCCAGAATTTT.

This clonotype was seen ten or more times. The V call is TRBV20-1, the J call TRBJ2-1; 7 positions match TRBD2. The V gene's germline CDR1 is DFQATT and CDR2 SNEGSKA (reference sequence). The V gene end was trimmed by 1 base and the J gene end by 5 bases; junction bases not matched to a gene: 11. CDR3 length: 16 residues. CDR3 residues: CSARVGAGRHHNEQFF. The CDR3 nucleotides read TGCAGTGCTAGAGTGGGAGCGGGGAGACATCACAATGAGCAGTTCTTC.

This clonotype was recorded many times. The chain links TRBV11-3 to TRBJ2-1; 7 bases map to TRBD2. CDR1 SGHNT and CDR2 YENEEA come from the germline V gene. The CDR3 spans 15 residues. The ends lost 5 bases at V and 3 bases at J; junction bases unmatched: 7. CDR3 protein: CASSGWEGGYNEQFF. The DNA of the CDR3 is TGTGCCAGCAGCGGTTGGGAGGGAGGCTACAATGAGCAGTTCTTC.

The sample holds many counts of this clonotype. J is TRBJ1-2 and V is TRBV7-9, with D possibly TRBD1 on 5 matching bases. The CDR3 has 14 residues. Germline CDR1 SEHNR, CDR2 FQNEAQ (reference sequence). V lost 1 base, J lost 7 bases, and 13 bases lay in between. The CDR3 sequence: CASSLDRTGFGYTF. CDR3 sequence (DNA): TGTGCCAGCAGCTTAGACAGGACGGGATTTGGCTACACCTTC.

On this clonotype itself: At one of its ends the junction is not consistent with the germline gene, which may arise from a read error. The chain combines TRBV5-1 with TRBJ1-5; D possibly corresponds to TRBD1 (5 bases). The CDR3 is made up of 13 amino acids. Per germline, CDR1 SGHRS and CDR2 YFSETQ. The CDR3 region is CASSLANGAHQNF. The DNA for the CDR3 is TGCGCCAGCAGCTTGGCCAATGGGGCACACCAGAATTTT.

This clonotype was seen ten or more times. The chain joins TRBV29-1 to TRBJ1-1, with TRBD1 as a possible D gene (5 bases). V lost 7 bases and J 0 bases, leaving 15 bases between the germline ends. The CDR3 loop spans 14 amino acids. CDR1 is SQVTM, CDR2 ANQGSEA, per germline. As DNA, the CDR3 is TGCAGCGGGGGGGGTGGAGGGATGAACACTGAAGCTTTCTTT. Translated, it gives CSGGGGGMNTEAFF. Filled out from reference TRBV29-1 and TRBJ1-1, the complete variable domain reads SAVISQKPSRDICQRGTSLTIQCQVDSQVTMMFWYRQQPGQSLTLIATANQGSEATYESGFVIDKFPISRPNLTFSTLTVSNMSPEDSSIYLCSGGGGGMNTEAFFGQGTRLTVV.

The chain uses TRBV7-6 and TRBJ2-2, with D hard to call. The CDR3 runs 14 residues. CDR1 is SGHVS, CDR2 FNYEAQ, per germline. Trimming removed 2 bases at V and 1 base at J, with 5 bases between. The CDR3 is CASSLSRNTGELFF. For the CDR3, the DNA is TGTGCCAGCAGCTTAAGCAGGAACACCGGGGAGCTGTTTTTT.

This clonotype showed up many times. V gene TRBV3-1 combines with J gene TRBJ1-3; no clear D gene. Germline lookup yields CDR1 LGHDT and CDR2 YNNKEL (reference sequence). This CDR3 is 15 amino acids long. V was clipped by 2 bases and J by 0 bases, with 8 bases between them. CDR3 in DNA: TGTGCCAGCAGCCAAAATTCCGGCTCTGGAAACACCATATATTTT. Protein product: CASSQNSGSGNTIYF.

This clonotype has more than one count but fewer than ten. The gene calls are TRBV12-3 or TRBV12-4 and TRBJ1-3, with TRBD1 matching over 10 bases. Trimming removed 5 bases from V and 7 bases from J; junction bases left unmatched: 5. The CDR3 consists of 14 residues. In DNA, the CDR3 is TGTGCCAGCAGTGCCGGGACAGGGGCGAACACCATATATTTT. Amino acid sequence: CASSAGTGANTIYF.

The chain recombines TRBV29-1 with TRBJ1-2; D unclear. Germline V gives CDR1 SQVTM, CDR2 ANQGSEA. Trimming cost V 7 bases and J 6 bases, with 24 bases left between them. The CDR3 contains 15 residues. The CDR3 loop reads CSARGTTAEVHGYTF. The CDR3 bases are TGCAGCGCCCGGGGAACGACGGCGGAGGTCCATGGCTACACCTTC.

Ten or more counts support this clonotype. The V and J genes are TRBV20-1 and TRBJ1-2; D is perhaps TRBD1 (5 bases). This CDR3 is built from 11 residues. Looked up from germline, CDR1 is DFQATT and CDR2 is SNEGSKA (reference sequence). V lost 3 bases and J lost 7, with 9 bases in between. CDR3 nucleotides: TGCAGTGCTAGTCTAGGGACTGGCTACACCTTC. Residues: CSASLGTGYTF.

This clonotype was counted many times. The chain links TRBV28 to TRBJ2-7; 11 bases line up with TRBD2. Germline V CDR1 and CDR2: MDHEN, SYDVKM. The V and J ends lost 4 bases and 4 bases, in that order; junction bases with no gene match: 3. This CDR3 comprises 14 residues. The CDR3 nucleotides are TGTGCCAGCAGTTACGGGACTAGCGGATACGAGCAGTACTTC. Residues: CASSYGTSGYEQYF.

This clonotype was counted ten times or more. The V gene is TRBV20-1, the J gene TRBJ2-3; 8 nucleotides match TRBD1. From germline, CDR1 is DFQATT and CDR2 SNEGSKA (reference sequence). The CDR3 is 16 residues long. Losses at the gene ends were 5 bases for V and 0 bases for J; bases not matched to a gene: 10. CDR3 in amino acids: CSAVKRTGFSTDTQYF. The CDR3, as DNA: TGCAGTGCTGTTAAAAGGACAGGGTTTAGCACAGATACGCAGTATTTT.

This clonotype was observed at least ten times. The chain recombines TRBV5-1 with TRBJ2-2; D is uncertain. The CDR3 has 14 amino acids. V lost 4 bases and J lost 5, with 12 bases in between. Looked up from germline, CDR1 is SGHRS and CDR2 is YFSETQ. DNA of the CDR3: TGCGCCAGCAGCCTGGAATCCCCGACCGGGGAGCTGTTTTTT. Translating it yields CASSLESPTGELFF.

Concerning this clonotype: The CDR3 does not close with the conserved phenylalanine or tryptophan, likely indicating a read error. The chain uses TRBV5-1 and TRBJ2-7; the D gene could be TRBD1 or TRBD2 (5 bases each). The CDR3 loop spans 14 amino acids. Germline CDR1 is SGHRS and CDR2 is YFSETQ. V was clipped by 0 bases and J by 5 bases, with 12 bases between them. The CDR3 DNA reads as TGCGCCAGCAGCTTGGATTCGGGGCGGGACGAGCAGTACAAC. Its protein is CASSLDSGRDEQYN.

This clonotype came up a few times. Relative to the germline gene, one junction end is altered; a read error may explain this. J is TRBJ1-5 and V is TRBV12-3 or TRBV12-4; no clear D gene. The CDR3 loop spans 15 amino acids. This CDR3 is CASIPSGGRNQPQNF. The CDR3 DNA follows: TGTGCCAGCATCCCCTCCGGAGGACGGAATCAGCCCCAGAATTTT.

This clonotype was picked up many times. The V gene is TRBV12-3 or TRBV12-4, the J gene TRBJ2-3, with 9 bases that match TRBD2. This CDR3 is 14 amino acids long. V lost 2 bases and J lost 5; bases outside the gene matches: 2. The CDR3 loop is CASSLYSGGDTQYF. In DNA form, the CDR3 reads TGTGCCAGCAGTTTATATAGCGGGGGAGATACGCAGTATTTT.